This is a list of T cell receptor beta chains from one sample in a study of blood T cell repertoires in COVID-19. Measured with immunoSEQ multiplex PCR; TCRdb has only the in-frame clones, and not every one. The data hold 30,000 to 40,000 clones, with 88% observed a single time. Material for sequencing was peripheral blood. These receptors were collected from a human donor in a cohort sampled during active COVID-19. Each CDR3 is given with its conserved first and last residue. The D gene is left open where the match is weak. Clone size is given for some rows only: seen once, a few or many times, or a class if the clone is expanded.

v_call	j_call	clone_size	d_call	cdr3_aa	cdr3_nt
TRBV11-3	TRBJ2-2	.	.	CASSPGQSSRAPNTGELFF	TGTGCCAGCAGCCCAGGACAATCAAGCAGGGCCCCCAACACCGGGGAGCTGTTTTTT
TRBV5-1	TRBJ2-5	.	TRBD2	CASSLAGGGETQYF	TGCGCCAGCAGCTTGGCCGGCGGGGGAGAGACCCAGTACTTC
TRBV27	TRBJ2-7	.	.	CASSPQGYEQYF	TGTGCCAGCAGTCCACAGGGTTACGAGCAGTACTTC
TRBV6-5	TRBJ2-2	.	.	CASSLDREGSGELFF	TGTGCCAGCAGTCTGGACAGGGAGGGTTCCGGGGAGCTGTTTTTT
TRBV6-2/TRBV6-3	TRBJ2-3	once	TRBD2	CASSYPLSGRGDTQYF	TGTGCCAGCAGTTACCCCCTCAGCGGGAGGGGGGATACGCAGTATTTT
TRBV11-3	TRBJ2-2	.	TRBD1	CASSSQGSTGELFF	TGTGCCAGCAGCTCACAGGGGTCCACCGGGGAGCTGTTTTTT
TRBV6-5	TRBJ2-1	.	.	CASSFRELSGEQFF	TGTGCCAGCAGTTTCCGGGAGCTTAGTGGTGAGCAGTTCTTC
TRBV6-5	TRBJ2-7	.	TRBD1	CASSYSRQGAGEQYF	TGTGCCAGCAGTTACTCGAGACAGGGGGCAGGCGAGCAGTACTTC
TRBV6-2/TRBV6-3	TRBJ1-5	medium-sized	.	CASSTLRNQPQHF	TGTGCCAGCAGTACCCTAAGAAATCAGCCCCAGCATTTT
TRBV28	TRBJ2-3	.	TRBD2	CATESGTSGLGSDTQYF	TGTGCCACCGAATCAGGAACTAGCGGGTTAGGCTCAGATACGCAGTATTTT
TRBV5-1	TRBJ1-3	.	.	CASSLALNGNTIYF	TGCGCCAGCAGCTTGGCACTGAATGGAAACACCATATATTTT
TRBV7-9	TRBJ2-7	.	TRBD1	CASSFRGQAPYEQYF	TGTGCCAGCAGCTTCCGGGGACAGGCCCCCTACGAGCAGTACTTC
TRBV19	TRBJ1-2	.	.	CASSMSAPGLGGLDNYGYTF	TGTGCCAGTAGTATGTCGGCACCGGGACTCGGGGGACTTGATAACTATGGCTACACCTTC
TRBV11-3	TRBJ2-3	.	TRBD1	CASSQTGDGTDTQYF	TGTGCCAGCAGCCAAACAGGGGACGGCACAGATACGCAGTATTTT
TRBV5-5	TRBJ2-1	once	.	CASRLNSASYNEQFF	TGTGCCAGCAGATTAAACTCCGCCTCCTACAATGAGCAGTTCTTC
TRBV2	TRBJ2-7	.	.	CASSVSRMPSYEQYF	TGTGCCAGCAGTGTGTCCAGGATGCCGTCCTACGAGCAGTACTTC
TRBV19	TRBJ2-2	.	.	CASSIQGSTGELFF	TGTGCCAGTAGTATTCAGGGTAGCACCGGGGAGCTGTTTTTT
TRBV20-1	TRBJ2-7	.	TRBD2	CSASFGGNSYEQYF	TGCAGTGCTAGTTTCGGGGGGAACTCCTACGAGCAGTACTTC
TRBV7-2	TRBJ2-1	.	TRBD2	CASSLAARRLAGRRDEQFF	TGTGCCAGCAGCTTAGCGGCGAGGAGGCTAGCGGGAAGGAGGGATGAGCAGTTCTTC
TRBV18	TRBJ1-5	.	TRBD1	CASSSRDSEFSNQPQHF	TGTGCCAGCTCCTCCCGGGACAGTGAATTTAGCAATCAGCCCCAGCATTTT
TRBV3-1/TRBV3-2	TRBJ2-1	once	.	CATRSREGRYNEQFF	TGTGCCACCAGATCTAGAGAGGGAAGGTACAATGAGCAGTTCTTC
TRBV6-5	TRBJ2-3	few	.	CASTFPGTDTQYF	TGTGCCAGCACGTTTCCAGGTACAGATACGCAGTATTTT
TRBV5-1	TRBJ1-1	.	TRBD1	CASSLSFGTGGTEAFF	TGCGCCAGCAGCTTGTCGTTCGGGACAGGGGGTACTGAAGCTTTCTTT
TRBV18	TRBJ1-2	.	.	CASSGTDYGYTF	TGTGCCAGCTCCGGGACTGATTATGGCTACACCTTC
TRBV7-3	TRBJ2-3	once	TRBD2	CASSLYGGRSDTQYF	TGTGCCAGCAGCTTATACGGCGGGAGGTCGGATACGCAGTATTTT
TRBV6-5	TRBJ1-6	.	TRBD1	CATVDPTGFNSPLHF	TGTGCCACAGTAGACCCGACAGGGTTCAATTCACCCCTCCACTTT
TRBV7-8	TRBJ1-4	.	TRBD1	CASSATGNNEKLFF	TGTGCCAGCAGCGCGACAGGGAATAATGAAAAACTGTTTTTT
TRBV6-5	TRBJ2-3	.	TRBD1	CASRGDRRRTDTQYF	TGTGCCAGCAGAGGGGACAGGCGTCGGACAGATACGCAGTATTTT
TRBV5-1	TRBJ2-7	.	TRBD2	CASSRGGESYEQYF	TGCGCCTCTTCGCGCGGGGGGGAAAGCTACGAGCAGTACTTC
TRBV5-4	TRBJ2-5	.	.	CASKISARETQYF	TGTGCCAGCAAAATCAGCGCCCGGGAGACCCAGTACTTC
TRBV7-2	TRBJ2-1	.	.	CASTFALEWTNEQFF	TGTGCCAGTACATTCGCCCTTGAGTGGACTAATGAGCAGTTCTTC
TRBV6-5	TRBJ2-7	.	.	CASSSQRLREQYF	TGTGCCAGCAGTTCCCAGAGGCTACGTGAGCAGTACTTC
TRBV24-1	TRBJ2-3	.	.	CATSSNRGNTDTQYF	TGTGCCACCAGTTCCAATAGGGGAAACACAGATACGCAGTATTTT
TRBV5-1	TRBJ2-3	.	TRBD2	CASSKLAGRLSFTDTQYF	TGCGCCAGCAGTAAACTAGCGGGAAGGTTATCCTTCACAGATACGCAGTATTTT
TRBV24-1	TRBJ2-1	.	TRBD2	CATSETSGRANEQFF	TGTGCCACCAGTGAGACTAGCGGGAGGGCGAATGAGCAGTTCTTC
TRBV28	TRBJ1-1	once	TRBD1	CASKPLQGAFGYNTEAFF	TGTGCCAGCAAACCACTACAGGGGGCCTTTGGGTATAACACTGAAGCTTTCTTT
TRBV27	TRBJ2-5	once	.	CASQRRGLDQETQYF	TGTGCCAGCCAACGGAGGGGTCTAGACCAAGAGACCCAGTACTTC
TRBV10-2	TRBJ2-2	.	TRBD2	CASSERTSGVFTGELFF	TGCGCCAGCAGTGAGCGGACTAGCGGGGTCTTCACCGGGGAGCTGTTTTTT
TRBV15	TRBJ1-6	.	TRBD1	CATSRDTTGGSPLHF	TGTGCCACCAGCAGAGATACGACAGGGGGTTCACCCCTCCACTTT
TRBV6-1	TRBJ1-2	.	.	CASSEHPSTANYGYTF	TGTGCCAGCAGTGAGCATCCGTCGACTGCTAACTATGGCTACACCTTC
TRBV24-1	TRBJ2-3	.	TRBD1	CATSEVDRGSSTDTQYF	TGTGCCACCAGTGAGGTGGACAGGGGGTCTAGCACAGATACGCAGTATTTT
TRBV12-3/TRBV12-4	TRBJ2-3	.	TRBD1	CASSRTGDTQYF	TGTGCCAGCAGCCGGACAGGCGATACGCAGTATTTT
TRBV19	TRBJ1-4	.	TRBD1	CASSKGAEKLFF	TGTGCCAGTAGTAAGGGGGCTGAAAAACTGTTTTTT
TRBV5-1	TRBJ2-7	once	TRBD1	CASGRDRGNEQYF	TGCGCCTCGGGGAGGGACAGGGGTAACGAGCAGTACTTC
TRBV7-2	TRBJ2-4	.	TRBD1	CASSLLGQKNIQYF	TGTGCCAGCAGCTTACTGGGACAGAAAAACATTCAGTACTTC
TRBV4-2	TRBJ1-1	.	TRBD1	CASSPHATGRSTEAFF	TGTGCCAGCAGCCCCCACGCGACAGGGCGTAGCACTGAAGCTTTCTTT
TRBV19	TRBJ2-6	once	.	CASSIQRAGSGANVLTF	TGTGCCAGTAGTATTCAGCGGGCCGGCTCTGGGGCCAACGTCCTGACTTTC
TRBV11-3	TRBJ2-1	.	.	CASSLGRAYNEQFF	TGTGCCAGCAGCTTAGGGCGGGCGTACAATGAGCAGTTCTTC
TRBV19	TRBJ1-1	.	TRBD1	CASSAPGQAMNTEAFF	TGTGCCAGTAGCGCCCCGGGACAGGCGATGAACACTGAAGCTTTCTTT
TRBV10-2	TRBJ2-5	.	TRBD2	CASRASGEVQETQYF	TGCGCCAGCAGGGCTAGCGGGGAAGTACAAGAGACCCAGTACTTC
TRBV4-3	TRBJ2-7	.	TRBD2	CASSQESGGAYEQYF	TGCGCCAGCAGCCAAGAGTCGGGAGGCGCCTACGAGCAGTACTTC
TRBV3-1/TRBV3-2	TRBJ1-6	.	TRBD1	CASSQDADRVYSPLHF	TGTGCCAGCAGCCAAGATGCGGACAGGGTTTATTCACCCCTCCACTTT
TRBV2	TRBJ2-3	.	TRBD2	CASSGASGRTRTDTQYF	TGTGCCAGCAGTGGTGCTAGCGGGAGGACGCGCACAGATACGCAGTATTTT
TRBV27	TRBJ2-7	.	.	CASRSGGAGYPEQYF	TGTGCCAGCCGCTCTGGGGGTGCGGGGTACCCCGAGCAGTACTTC
TRBV24-1	TRBJ2-5	few	.	CATSDSYQKYRGAQETQYF	TGTGCCACCAGTGATTCTTACCAAAAATACCGCGGGGCCCAAGAGACCCAGTACTTC
TRBV7-9	TRBJ1-2	.	TRBD1	CASSLDEGANYGYTF	TGTGCCAGCAGCTTAGATGAGGGGGCGAACTATGGCTACACCTTC